This T cell receptor (beta chain) was identified in a study of cytomegalovirus exposure and HLA in healthy donors. Germline V gene data show CDR1 as LGHNA and CDR2 as YNFKEQ. This CDR3 spans 17 amino acids. This clone has only one observation. A read error may produce the germline difference seen at one junction end. It was with 60 Vbeta and 13 Jbeta primers that the PCR ran. Using immunoSEQ multiplex PCR, the repertoire was profiled, and TCRdb retains in-frame clones only, with some absent. The repertoire holds 26,000 or so clones, with more than 75% as singletons. Sequenced material: PBMCs. The V call is TRBV4-2, the J call TRBJ1-6; D uncertain. This sequence originates from a male donor in good health and CMV-seronegative. CDR3 region: CASSQGRVLAVNSPPHF. As DNA, the CDR3 is TGTGCCAGCAGCCAAGGGCGGGTCCTTGCGGTTAATTCACCCCCCCACTTT.